The 25 T cell receptor beta chains below were found in one sample sequenced in a study of tumor-infiltrating lymphocytes in oesophageal squamous cell carcinoma. TCRdb reprocessed the PCR reads with MiXCR, giving one entry per CDR3 protein. The data hold 15,000 to 25,000 distinct CDR3 sequences, with roughly two fifths observed a single time. The sample consisted of normal esophageal tissue next to the tumor. These receptors came from a male donor with esophageal squamous cell carcinoma.

This clonotype is labeled medium-sized. This chain joins TRBV7-2 and TRBJ2-3, with 9 positions matching TRBD2. Germline values: CDR1 SGHTA, CDR2 FQGNSA. After removal of 6 bases from V and 1 base from J, the junction contained 5 bases not matched to a gene. The CDR3 covers 15 residues. CDR3 amino acids: CASRLSGSGTDTQYF. The CDR3 DNA follows: TGTGCCAGCAGACTTAGCGGGAGTGGCACAGATACGCAGTATTTT.

The chain recombines TRBV7-9 with TRBJ2-1; 9 bases are shared with TRBD2. The DNA end lines up better with TRBJ2-7; the J call may be wrong. Germline assignment: CDR1 SEHNR and CDR2 FQNEAQ (reference sequence). CDR3 size: 19 residues. The CDR3 region has the DNA TGTGCCAGCAGCTTAGTGCGTTCGTTTCGGCGGGAGGGTATCTACGAGCAGTACTTC. It yields the protein CASSLVRSFRREGIYEQYF.

The V gene is TRBV7-2, the J gene TRBJ1-2; D may be TRBD1 (5 bases). The CDR3 extends over 12 amino acids. V dropped 3 bases and J dropped 5 bases, with 7 bases sitting between them. The V gene's germline CDR1 is SGHTA and CDR2 FQGNSA. The CDR3 is CASSLGPYGYTF. CDR3 nucleotides: TGTGCCAGCAGCTTGGGACCTTATGGCTACACCTTC. The whole variable domain, remainder taken from reference TRBV7-2 and TRBJ1-2, is GAGVSQSPSNKVTEKGKDVELRCDPISGHTALYWYRQSLGQGLEFLIYFQGNSAPDKSGLPSDRFSAERTGGSVSTLTIQRTQQEDSAVYLCASSLGPYGYTFGSGTRLTVV.

This clonotype was seen repeatedly, ten times or more. In DNA form, the CDR3 reads TGCGCCAGGGGAGCCAGGGGGAGAGATACGCAGTATTTT. It codes for CARGARGRDTQYF. V is TRBV23-1 and J is TRBJ2-3; 7 bases are a match to TRBD1. TRBV23-1 is annotated as an ORF whose role is uncertain. The CDR3 runs to 13 residues. J was trimmed by 5 bases and V by 9 bases; bases with no gene match: 8.

The chain uses TRBV7-8 and TRBJ2-1, with D possibly TRBD1 on 5 matching bases. Judging by the DNA end, TRBJ1-2 fits better; the J call may be wrong. This CDR3 is built from 14 residues. Germline CDR1 is SGHVS and CDR2 is FQNEAQ. This chain's CDR3 is CASSYPGLMYGYTF. Here the CDR3 DNA reads TGTGCCAGCAGTTATCCGGGACTGATGTATGGCTACACCTTC.

V usage is TRBV7-2 and J usage is TRBJ2-7; weak D call: TRBD2 (5 bases). The J call is doubtful: the DNA matches TRBJ2-1 better. This CDR3 is 14 amino acids long. Per the germline V gene, CDR1 is SGHTA and CDR2 is FQGNSA. The CDR3 nucleotides read TGTGCCAGCAGCTTGAGGGCAGTGACCTACGAGCAGTTCTTC. This translates into CASSLRAVTYEQFF.

V gene TRBV7-6 combines with J gene TRBJ1-1, with D uncertain. The CDR3 consists of 15 residues. In germline, CDR1 is SGHVS, CDR2 FNYEAQ. The V gene lost 5 bases and the J gene lost 1 base, with 14 bases spanning the gap. CDR3 protein: CASSRAPITNTEAFF. The CDR3 nucleotides read TGTGCCAGCAGCCGAGCCCCAATAACGAACACTGAAGCTTTCTTT.

The chain links TRBV7-3 to TRBJ2-3; D is unclear. Germline-derived CDR1 and CDR2 are SGHTA and FQGTGA. V was clipped by 2 bases and J by 0 bases, with 3 bases between them. This CDR3 is built from 13 residues. The CDR3 reads CASSLPSTDTQYF. The DNA for the CDR3 is TGTGCCAGCAGCTTACCTAGCACAGATACGCAGTATTTT. The whole variable domain, remainder taken from reference TRBV7-3 and TRBJ2-3, is GAGVSQTPSNKVTEKGKYVELRCDPISGHTALYWYRQSLGQGPEFLIYFQGTGAADDSGLPNDRFFAVRPEGSVSTLKIQRTERGDSAVYLCASSLPSTDTQYFGPGTRLTVL.

Concerning this clonotype itself: A much larger clone lies one base from this, so it may be a read error. CDR3 nucleotides: TGTGCCAGCAGTGACCCAGAAGCGGGAGATAAGTACGAGCAGTTCTTC. Translating gives CASSDPEAGDKYEQFF. The chain combines TRBV6-4 with TRBJ2-7, with 8 bases matching TRBD2. The end of the DNA fits TRBJ2-1 better, so the J call may be wrong. The germline V gene encodes CDR1 MRHNA and CDR2 SNTAGT. CDR3 size: 16 residues.

This clonotype has only a few counts. The CDR3 carries no conserved terminal phenylalanine or tryptophan, so it likely arises from a read error. It is unclear where the CDR3 begins or ends on the DNA, so no DNA is shown, and the CDR3 is as TCRdb lists it. CDR3 loop: CASSPLEVMATPSVR. The chain carries TRBV7-6 and TRBJ1-1. The CDR3 spans 15 residues, counting both ends. The V gene's germline CDR1 is SGHVS and CDR2 FNYEAQ.

Relative to its sample, this clonotype is medium-sized. V usage is TRBV6-6 and J usage is TRBJ2-6; 10 bases agree with TRBD1. V shed 2 bases, J shed 1 base, and the junction held 2 bases outside the gene matches. CDR3 length: 17 residues. The germline V gene encodes CDR1 MNHNY and CDR2 SVGAGI (reference sequence). CDR3 sequence: CASSYGTGASGANVLTF. CDR3 nucleotide sequence: TGTGCCAGCAGTTACGGGACAGGGGCTTCTGGGGCCAACGTCCTGACTTTC.

This clonotype was observed many times. CDR3 residues: CASSLAQGQTNEKLFF. The DNA of the CDR3 is TGTGCCAGCAGCTTAGCGCAGGGGCAAACTAATGAAAAACTGTTTTTT. J is TRBJ1-4 and V is TRBV7-6, with D possibly TRBD1 on 6 matching bases. The ends were cut back, 0 bases at V and 1 base at J, with 9 bases in the middle. CDR1 is SGHVS and CDR2 is FNYEAQ in the germline V gene. CDR3 length: 16 residues.

CDR3 sequence: CASSESGQASYEQYF. As DNA, the CDR3 is TGTGCCAGCAGCGAATCGGGACAGGCTTCCTACGAGCAGTACTTC. This chain connects TRBV7-2 to TRBJ2-7; TRBD1 matches 8 bases. Per the germline V gene, CDR1 is SGHTA and CDR2 is FQGNSA. The CDR3 has 15 residues. After removal of 5 bases from V and 1 base from J, the junction contained 7 bases not matched to a gene.

This sequence joins TRBV7-8 and TRBJ2-1; TRBD2 matches at 7 bases. The CDR3 extends over 17 amino acids. CDR1 SGHVS and CDR2 FQNEAQ come from the germline V gene. J gave up 2 bases and V 3 bases, and 10 bases lay outside the gene matches. The chain's CDR3 is CASSFEGLLDTYNEQFF. The CDR3 region has the DNA TGTGCCAGCAGCTTCGAGGGACTACTCGATACCTACAATGAGCAGTTCTTC.

This clonotype was seen more than once but under ten times. This sequence joins TRBV7-2 and TRBJ2-7; D perhaps matches TRBD1 (6 bases). The J call is doubtful: the DNA matches TRBJ2-5 better. The CDR3 is made up of 15 amino acids. CDR1 and CDR2 from the germline V gene are SGHTA and FQGNSA. For the CDR3, the DNA is TGTGCCAGCAGCTCTTCCGGGACAATGAGGGAGACCCAGTACTTC. Its protein product is CASSSSGTMRETQYF.

On this clonotype itself: The junction and the germline gene differ at one end; a read error may be behind it. V is TRBV12-3 or TRBV12-4 and J is TRBJ2-5; D is possibly TRBD1 or TRBD2 (5 bases each). This CDR3 comprises 15 residues. The CDR3 protein is CASSRGTGNNSPLHF. The CDR3, as DNA: TGTGCCAGCAGTCGTGGGACGGGGAATAATTCACCCCTCCACTTC.

This clonotype was counted many times. This may stem from a read error, because a much larger clone lies one nucleotide away. This sequence joins TRBV7-3 and TRBJ2-7; 7 nucleotides agree with TRBD2. This CDR3 is 13 amino acids long. The V gene's germline CDR1 is SGHTA and CDR2 FQGTGA. V lost 5 bases to trimming and J lost 7 bases; unmatched junction nucleotides: 8. The CDR3 is CASSPGLYNEQYF. The CDR3 nucleotides are TGTGCCAGCAGCCCGGGACTATACAATGAGCAGTACTTC.

The V gene is TRBV4-2, the J gene TRBJ1-6; D gene uncertain. V lost 0 bases and J 9 bases, leaving 6 bases between the germline ends. The CDR3 spans 13 residues. Germline CDR1 LGHNA, CDR2 YNFKEQ. The CDR3, as DNA: TGTGCCAGCAGCCAAGATACGGGTTCACCCCTCCACTTT. Translation: CASSQDTGSPLHF.

Here the CDR3 DNA reads TGTGCCAGCAGCTTAGAACTAGCGGGAGGGGATGAGACCCAGTACTTC. Protein sequence: CASSLELAGGDETQYF. This chain joins TRBV7-2 and TRBJ2-7; 13 nucleotides match TRBD2. The closer fit of TRBJ2-5 to the DNA end suggests the J call may be wrong. The CDR3 runs to 16 residues. Per germline, CDR1 SGHTA and CDR2 FQGNSA.

Remarks on this clonotype: The DNA is omitted, as the CDR3 cannot be located on it reliably, and the CDR3 follows TCRdb's listing. The chain recombines TRBV7-6 with TRBJ2-2; the table's D call, TRBD1, was not checked against the DNA. Germline CDR1 and CDR2: SGHVS and FNYEAQ. From its first to its last residue, the CDR3 has 17 amino acids. CDR3 in amino acids: CASSLLFDREGPGSCFF.

The genes are TRBV20-1 and TRBJ2-1; 7 positions agree with TRBD1. CDR3 size: 15 residues. The ends lost 0 bases at V and 6 bases at J; junction bases unmatched: 8. The germline V gene encodes CDR1 DFQATT and CDR2 SNEGSKA (reference sequence). The CDR3 nucleotides are TGCAGTGCTAGAGAGGCCAGGGGGTGGGGCAATGAGCAGTTCTTC. Protein: CSAREARGWGNEQFF.

The CDR3 spells CASSLAYDTGSYNEQFF. The CDR3 DNA follows: TGTGCCAGCAGCTTAGCCTACGATACCGGGTCCTACAATGAGCAGTTCTTC. The rearrangement uses TRBV7-9 and TRBJ2-5, with D unresolved. The J call may not be correct, given that the DNA end is closer to TRBJ2-1. The CDR3 runs to 17 residues. Germline CDR1 and CDR2: SEHNR and FQNEAQ (reference sequence).

The chain carries TRBV27 and TRBJ1-2; D remains ambiguous. V gave up 3 bases and J gave up 1 base, with 12 bases separating them. The CDR3 covers 15 residues. Germline lookup yields CDR1 MNHEY and CDR2 SMNVEV (reference sequence). In DNA, the CDR3 is TGTGCCAGCAGTTTTTCGACCGGAGTTAACTATGGCTACACCTTC. Its protein is CASSFSTGVNYGYTF.

There are a few counts of this clonotype. The rearrangement uses TRBV7-3 and TRBJ2-3; TRBD1 agrees at 7 bases. J was trimmed by 2 bases and V by 7 bases; bases with no gene match: 3. The CDR3 has 13 residues. Germline V gene data show CDR1 as SGHTA and CDR2 as FQGTGA. CDR3 region: CASKDRNTDTQYF. Written as DNA, the CDR3 is TGTGCCAGCAAGGACAGGAACACAGATACGCAGTATTTT.

This clonotype is labeled medium-sized. V is TRBV5-1 and J is TRBJ1-6; no clear D. Germline V gene lookup returns CDR1 SGHRS and CDR2 YFSETQ. There are 10 residues in the CDR3. Trimming removed 9 bases from V and 8 bases from J, with 6 bases in between. The CDR3 region has the DNA TGCGCCATGCGGTATTCACCCCTCCACTTT. It encodes CAMRYSPLHF. The complete variable domain, with remaining parts taken from reference TRBV5-1 and TRBJ1-6, reads KAGVTQTPRYLIKTRGQQVTLSCSPISGHRSVSWYQQTPGQGLQFLFEYFSETQRNKGNFPGRFSGRQFSNSRSEMNVSTLELGDSALYLCAMRYSPLHFGNGTRLTVT.